This TCR beta chain was sequenced in a study of CD8 T cells in Susac syndrome (dated by TCRdb to about 2019). For the study in its entirety: Repertoire sequencing was used to test whether CD8+ T cell activation and differentiation in Susac syndrome was antigen driven.

Comments on this clonotype: The target of this receptor is not known. Base-call qualities are not available, and no considerably larger clone is one nucleotide away.

What the study reported, not specific to this receptor: The number of individuals in the TCR sequencing and HLA analysis was acknowledged as relatively small.

From cysteine to phenylalanine, the CDR3 is 15 amino acids long. Only CDR3 DNA is held: 45 bases, read in frame from base 1. Reading the germline V gene (reference sequence) gives CDR1 MNHEY and CDR2 SMNVEV. Germline trimming: 3 bases from V, 4 bases from J; junction bases outside gene matches: 5. RNA was extracted using the RNeasy kit, and roughly 0.5 to 1 microgram was reverse transcribed with random hexamers. The immunoSEQ multiplex PCR assay, covering 54 Vbeta and 13 Jbeta segments, was used to amplify TCR beta CDR3 regions. To correct PCR amplification bias, a synthetic template baseline was used for both primer optimization and computational correction. Turning to the authors' computational methods: Reads were assigned to V, D and J genes according to IMGT and analyzed in immunoSEQ Analyzer, with only productive sequences retained. Clonality was computed as one minus Shannon entropy normalized by log2 of the number of productive unique sequences. For each patient and control, public and private clones were evaluated among the 100 most prevalent clones. Susac-specific clones were defined as absent from healthy and MS cohorts, around 980 published viral clones and other ImmuneACCESS disease sequences. The public sequencing data were trimmed at Q25 with fastp and processed into clonotypes with MiXCR by TCRdb, which kept only in-frame beta chains. Each record represents a unique CDR3 protein, reported with the most common genes and DNA among its rows. The V and J calls were determined by TCRdb, not by the authors. The sample includes around 200,000 distinct CDR3 sequences, with roughly 94% observed a single time. The top ten clonotypes cover 0.095% to 0.12% of the sample.

Peripheral blood CD8+ and CD4+ T cells from healthy donors, Susac syndrome patients and multiple sclerosis patients were profiled by high-throughput TCR beta sequencing. The healthy donors served as controls matched for age and sex. CD8+ TEMRA cells were enriched by FACS, while bulk CD8+ and CD4+ T cells were purified by magnetic negative isolation. Blood was collected in EDTA tubes and processed within 24 hours, with PBMCs isolated through density gradient centrifugation. PBMCs intended for TCR sequencing were cryopreserved in liquid nitrogen and were subsequently thawed in a 37 degrees C water bath. The sorted or isolated CD4+, CD8+ and CD8+ TEMRA cells had a purity of 90% or higher.

The chain is encoded by TRBV27 joined to TRBJ2-1; TRBD1 matches 8 bases in the middle. The TCR was taken from a human donor in good health. Material: CD4+ T cells from PBMCs. The DNA sequence is as follows: TGTGCCAGCAGTTTTCAGGGGGCTCAGTACAATGAGCAGTTCTTC. Its coded protein is CASSFQGAQYNEQFF.